Included here is one TCR beta chain sequence, with context. The CDR3 loop spans 16 amino acids. Germline assignment: CDR1 LGHDT and CDR2 YNNKEL (reference sequence). V was clipped by 1 base and J by 5 bases; unmatched bases: 8. The second PCR ran roughly 7 to 12 cycles with a sample-barcoded 5' primer and J-beta primers. MiXCR, applied by TCRdb to the 5' RACE reads, yields one record per CDR3 protein. The sample lists 1,500,000 or so distinct CDR3 sequences, 59% seen once, with over 6.5% in the top ten. The data were taken from a study of blood T cells in healthy people across ages. The sequence came from a man between 18 and 29 years old in good health. This rearrangement joins TRBV3-1 to TRBJ2-1; TRBD2 matches at 7 bases. The source material was blood. CDR3 sequence: CASSQATAGLDNEQFF. The CDR3 DNA reads as TGTGCCAGCAGCCAAGCGACAGCGGGATTAGACAATGAGCAGTTCTTC.